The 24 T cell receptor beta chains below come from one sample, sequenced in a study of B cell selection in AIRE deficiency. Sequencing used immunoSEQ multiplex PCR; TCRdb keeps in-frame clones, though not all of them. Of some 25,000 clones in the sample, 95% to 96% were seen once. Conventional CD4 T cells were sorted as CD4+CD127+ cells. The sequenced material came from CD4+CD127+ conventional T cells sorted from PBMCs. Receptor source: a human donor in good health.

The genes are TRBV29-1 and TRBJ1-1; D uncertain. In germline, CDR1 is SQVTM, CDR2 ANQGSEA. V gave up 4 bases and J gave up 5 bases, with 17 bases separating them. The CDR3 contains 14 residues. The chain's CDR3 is CSVVSGPTGTEAFF. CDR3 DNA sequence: TGCAGCGTTGTGTCTGGACCCACGGGGACTGAAGCTTTCTTT.

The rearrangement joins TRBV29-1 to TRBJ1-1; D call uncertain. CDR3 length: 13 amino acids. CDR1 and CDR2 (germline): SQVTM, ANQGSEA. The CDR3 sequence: CTSVRELNTEAFF. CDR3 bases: TGCACCTCGGTTAGGGAGCTGAACACTGAAGCTTTCTTT.

CDR3 loop: CASSMGGQSSYEQYF. The CDR3 bases are TGTGCCAGTAGTATGGGAGGACAGTCCTCCTACGAGCAGTACTTC. The chain joins TRBV19 to TRBJ2-7; possibly TRBD1 or TRBD2 for D (6 bases each). The CDR3 covers 15 residues. V dropped 3 bases and J dropped 0 bases, with 12 bases sitting between them. CDR1 and CDR2 (germline): LNHDA, SQIVND (reference sequence).

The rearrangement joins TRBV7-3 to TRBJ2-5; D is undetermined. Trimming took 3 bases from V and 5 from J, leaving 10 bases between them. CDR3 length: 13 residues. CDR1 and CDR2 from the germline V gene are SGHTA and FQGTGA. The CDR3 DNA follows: TGTGCCAGCAGCTTTTCACCGGACGAGACCCAGTACTTC. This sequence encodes CASSFSPDETQYF.

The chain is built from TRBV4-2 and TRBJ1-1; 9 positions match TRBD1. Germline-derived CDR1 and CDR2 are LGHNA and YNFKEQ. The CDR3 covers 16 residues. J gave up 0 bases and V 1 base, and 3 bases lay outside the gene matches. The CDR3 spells CASSQGGQGLNTEAFF. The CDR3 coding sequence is TGTGCCAGCAGCCAAGGGGGACAGGGTTTGAACACTGAAGCTTTCTTT.

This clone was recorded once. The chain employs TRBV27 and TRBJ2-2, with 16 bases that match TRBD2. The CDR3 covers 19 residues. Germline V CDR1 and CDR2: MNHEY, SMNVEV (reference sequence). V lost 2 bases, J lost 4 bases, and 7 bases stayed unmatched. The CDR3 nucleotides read TGTGCCAGCAGTTTAAAGGGACTAGCGGGGGGGCGGGGCACCGGGGAGCTGTTTTTT. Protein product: CASSLKGLAGGRGTGELFF.

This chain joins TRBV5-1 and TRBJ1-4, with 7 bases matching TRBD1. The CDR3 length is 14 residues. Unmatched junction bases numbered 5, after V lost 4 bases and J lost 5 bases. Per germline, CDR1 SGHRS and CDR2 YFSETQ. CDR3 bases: TGCGCCAGCAGCGCGGGACAGTTCAATGAAAAACTGTTTTTT. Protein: CASSAGQFNEKLFF. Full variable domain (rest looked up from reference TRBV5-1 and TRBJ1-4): KAGVTQTPRYLIKTRGQQVTLSCSPISGHRSVSWYQQTPGQGLQFLFEYFSETQRNKGNFPGRFSGRQFSNSRSEMNVSTLELGDSALYLCASSAGQFNEKLFFGSGTQLSVL.

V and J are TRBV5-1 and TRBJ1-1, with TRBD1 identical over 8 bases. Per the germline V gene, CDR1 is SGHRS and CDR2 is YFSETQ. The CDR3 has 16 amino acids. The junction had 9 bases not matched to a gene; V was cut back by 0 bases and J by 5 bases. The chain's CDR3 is CASSLAGQGANTEAFF. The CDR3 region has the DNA TGCGCCAGCAGCTTGGCCGGGCAGGGGGCGAATACTGAAGCTTTCTTT.

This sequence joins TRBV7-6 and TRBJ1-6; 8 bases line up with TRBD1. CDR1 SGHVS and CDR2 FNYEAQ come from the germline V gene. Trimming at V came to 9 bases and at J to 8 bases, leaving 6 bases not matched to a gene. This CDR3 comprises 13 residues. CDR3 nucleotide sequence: TGTGCCAGTCAGGGGGCGCGGGATTCACCCCTCCACTTT. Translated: CASQGARDSPLHF.

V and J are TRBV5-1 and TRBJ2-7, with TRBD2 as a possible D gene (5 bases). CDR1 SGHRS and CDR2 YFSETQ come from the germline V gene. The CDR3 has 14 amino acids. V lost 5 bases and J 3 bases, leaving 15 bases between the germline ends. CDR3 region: CASRPGSGGYEQYF. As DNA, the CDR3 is TGCGCCAGCAGGCCTGGAAGTGGAGGCTACGAGCAGTACTTC. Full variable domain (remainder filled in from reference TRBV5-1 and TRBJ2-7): KAGVTQTPRYLIKTRGQQVTLSCSPISGHRSVSWYQQTPGQGLQFLFEYFSETQRNKGNFPGRFSGRQFSNSRSEMNVSTLELGDSALYLCASRPGSGGYEQYFGPGTRLTVT.

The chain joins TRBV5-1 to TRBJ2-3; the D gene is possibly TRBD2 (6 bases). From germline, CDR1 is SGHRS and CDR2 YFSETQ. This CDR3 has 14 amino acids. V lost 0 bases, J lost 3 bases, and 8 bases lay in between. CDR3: CASSLDRGTDTQYF. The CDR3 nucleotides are TGCGCCAGCAGCTTGGATCGGGGGACAGATACGCAGTATTTT.

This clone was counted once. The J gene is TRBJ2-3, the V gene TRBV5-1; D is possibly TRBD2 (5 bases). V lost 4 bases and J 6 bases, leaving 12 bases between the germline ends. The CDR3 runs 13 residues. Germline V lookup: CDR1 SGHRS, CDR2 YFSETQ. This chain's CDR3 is CASSPNRGDTQYF. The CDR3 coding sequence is TGCGCCAGCAGCCCCAATCGAGGGGATACGCAGTATTTT.

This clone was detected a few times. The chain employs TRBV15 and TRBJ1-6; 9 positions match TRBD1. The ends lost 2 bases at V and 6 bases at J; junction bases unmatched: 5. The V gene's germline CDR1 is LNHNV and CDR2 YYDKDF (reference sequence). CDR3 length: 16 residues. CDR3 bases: TGTGCCACCAGCAGACTACAGGGGGCGAGTAATTCACCCCTCCACTTT. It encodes CATSRLQGASNSPLHF. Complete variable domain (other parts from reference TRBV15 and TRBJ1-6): DAMVIQNPRYQVTQFGKPVTLSCSQTLNHNVMYWYQQKSSQAPKLLFHYYDKDFNNEADTPDNFQSRRPNTSFCFLDIRSPGLGDTAMYLCATSRLQGASNSPLHFGNGTRLTVT.

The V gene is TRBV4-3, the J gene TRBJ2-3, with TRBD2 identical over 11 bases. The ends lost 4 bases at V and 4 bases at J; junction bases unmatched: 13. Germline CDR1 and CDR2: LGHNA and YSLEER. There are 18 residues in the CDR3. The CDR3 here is CASSRTPTSGATADTQYF. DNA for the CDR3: TGCGCCAGCAGCCGAACCCCGACTAGCGGGGCTACAGCAGATACGCAGTATTTT.

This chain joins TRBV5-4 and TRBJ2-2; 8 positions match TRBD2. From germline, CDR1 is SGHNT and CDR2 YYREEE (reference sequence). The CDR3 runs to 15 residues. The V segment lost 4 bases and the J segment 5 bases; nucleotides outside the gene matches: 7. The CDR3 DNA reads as TGTGCCAGCAGCCCGGGGGGGCCGGAGACCGGGGAGCTGTTTTTT. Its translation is CASSPGGPETGELFF.

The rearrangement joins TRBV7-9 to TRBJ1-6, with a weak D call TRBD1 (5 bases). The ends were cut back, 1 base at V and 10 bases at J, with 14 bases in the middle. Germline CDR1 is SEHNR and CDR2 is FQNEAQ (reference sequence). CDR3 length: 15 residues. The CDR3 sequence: CASSLGGREESPLHF. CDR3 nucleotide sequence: TGTGCCAGCAGCTTAGGGGGCAGGGAGGAATCACCCCTCCACTTT.

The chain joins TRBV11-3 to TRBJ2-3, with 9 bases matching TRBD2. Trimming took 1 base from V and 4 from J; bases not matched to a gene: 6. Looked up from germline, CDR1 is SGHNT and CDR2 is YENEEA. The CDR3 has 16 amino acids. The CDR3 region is CASSLGGGGAADTQYF. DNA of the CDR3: TGTGCCAGCAGCTTAGGAGGCGGGGGGGCCGCAGATACGCAGTATTTT.

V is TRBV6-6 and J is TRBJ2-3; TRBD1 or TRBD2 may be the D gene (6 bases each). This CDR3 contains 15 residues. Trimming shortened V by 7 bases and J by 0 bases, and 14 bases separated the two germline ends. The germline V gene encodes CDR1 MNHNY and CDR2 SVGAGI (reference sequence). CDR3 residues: CASTERGDSTDTQYF. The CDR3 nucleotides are TGTGCCAGCACCGAGAGGGGGGACAGCACAGATACGCAGTATTTT.

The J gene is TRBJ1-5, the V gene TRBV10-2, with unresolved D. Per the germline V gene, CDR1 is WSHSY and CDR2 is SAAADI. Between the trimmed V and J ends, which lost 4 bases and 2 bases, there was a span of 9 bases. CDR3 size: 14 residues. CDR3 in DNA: TGCGCCAGCAGTGGGGCTCGGGGCAATCAGCCCCAGCATTTT. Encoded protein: CASSGARGNQPQHF.

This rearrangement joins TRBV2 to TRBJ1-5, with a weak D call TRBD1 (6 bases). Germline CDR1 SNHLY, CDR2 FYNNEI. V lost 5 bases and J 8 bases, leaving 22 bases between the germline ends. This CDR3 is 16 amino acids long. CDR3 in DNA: TGTGCCAGCAGTCCCCGACAGGATCAGAGGTTGAAGCCCCAGCATTTT. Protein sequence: CASSPRQDQRLKPQHF.

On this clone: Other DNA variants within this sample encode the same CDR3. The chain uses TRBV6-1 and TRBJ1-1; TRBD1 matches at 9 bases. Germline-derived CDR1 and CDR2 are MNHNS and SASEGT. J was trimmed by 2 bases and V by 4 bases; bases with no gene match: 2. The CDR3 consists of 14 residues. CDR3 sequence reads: CASSGDRANTEAFF. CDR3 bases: TGTGCCAGCAGTGGGGACAGGGCCAACACTGAAGCTTTCTTT.

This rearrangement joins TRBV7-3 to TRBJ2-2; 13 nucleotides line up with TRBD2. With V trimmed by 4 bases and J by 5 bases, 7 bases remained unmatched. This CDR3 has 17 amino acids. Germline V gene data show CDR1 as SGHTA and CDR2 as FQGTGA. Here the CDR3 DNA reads TGTGCCAGCAGCTCCCCCGGACTAGCGGGGGTAACCGGGGAGCTGTTTTTT. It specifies CASSSPGLAGVTGELFF.

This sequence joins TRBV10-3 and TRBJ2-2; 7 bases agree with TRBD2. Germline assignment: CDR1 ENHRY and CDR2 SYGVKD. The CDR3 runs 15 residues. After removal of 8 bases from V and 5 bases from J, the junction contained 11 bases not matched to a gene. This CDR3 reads CAIGRASGLTGELFF. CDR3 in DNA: TGTGCCATCGGGAGGGCTAGCGGACTAACCGGGGAGCTGTTTTTT.

The CDR3 region has the DNA TGTGCCAGCAGCTTGGAGCGGGGGACGAACACCGGGGAGCTGTTTTTT. Translating gives CASSLERGTNTGELFF. This rearrangement joins TRBV7-8 to TRBJ2-2; 8 bases agree with TRBD2. Per the germline V gene, CDR1 is SGHVS and CDR2 is FQNEAQ. This CDR3 comprises 16 residues. The junction had 3 bases not matched to a gene; V was cut back by 3 bases and J by 0 bases.